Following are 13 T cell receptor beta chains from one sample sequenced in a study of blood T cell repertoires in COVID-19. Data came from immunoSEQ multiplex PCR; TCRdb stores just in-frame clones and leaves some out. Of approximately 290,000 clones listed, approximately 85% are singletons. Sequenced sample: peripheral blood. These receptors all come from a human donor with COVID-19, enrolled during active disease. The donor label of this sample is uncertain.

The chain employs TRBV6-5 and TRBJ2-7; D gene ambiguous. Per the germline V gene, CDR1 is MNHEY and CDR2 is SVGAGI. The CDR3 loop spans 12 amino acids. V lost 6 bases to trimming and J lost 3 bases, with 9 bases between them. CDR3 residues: CASSQTRYEQYF. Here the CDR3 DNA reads TGTGCCAGCAGCCAAACTCGCTACGAGCAGTACTTC.

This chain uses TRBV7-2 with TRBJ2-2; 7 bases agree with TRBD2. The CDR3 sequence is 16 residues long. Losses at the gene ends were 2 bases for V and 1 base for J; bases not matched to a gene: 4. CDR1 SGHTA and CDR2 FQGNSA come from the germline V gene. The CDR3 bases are TGTGCCAGCAGCTTATGGGGCGGGAGGAACACCGGGGAGCTGTTTTTT. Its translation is CASSLWGGRNTGELFF.

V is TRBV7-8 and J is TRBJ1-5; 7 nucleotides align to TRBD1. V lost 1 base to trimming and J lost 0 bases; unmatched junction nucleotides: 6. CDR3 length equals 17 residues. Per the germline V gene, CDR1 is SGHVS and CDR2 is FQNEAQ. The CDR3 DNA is TGTGCCAGCAGCTTAGACACAGGGGCCCATAGCAATCAGCCCCAGCATTTT. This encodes CASSLDTGAHSNQPQHF.

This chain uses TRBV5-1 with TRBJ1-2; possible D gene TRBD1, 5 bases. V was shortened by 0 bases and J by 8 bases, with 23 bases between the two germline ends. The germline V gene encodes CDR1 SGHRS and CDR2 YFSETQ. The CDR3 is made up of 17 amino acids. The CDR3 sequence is CASSLAGGPGREAGYTF. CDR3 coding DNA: TGCGCCAGCAGCTTGGCCGGAGGTCCTGGCAGGGAGGCGGGCTACACCTTC.

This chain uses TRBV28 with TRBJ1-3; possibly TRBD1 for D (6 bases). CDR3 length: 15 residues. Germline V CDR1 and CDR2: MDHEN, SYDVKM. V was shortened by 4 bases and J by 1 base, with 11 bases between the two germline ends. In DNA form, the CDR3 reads TGTGCCAGCAGTTCAACAGGGTGGTCTGGAAACACCATATATTTT. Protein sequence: CASSSTGWSGNTIYF.

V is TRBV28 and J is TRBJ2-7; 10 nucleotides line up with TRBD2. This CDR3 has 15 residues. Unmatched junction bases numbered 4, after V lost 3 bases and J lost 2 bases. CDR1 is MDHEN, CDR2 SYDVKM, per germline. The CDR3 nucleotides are TGTGCCAGCAGTTTCCTAGCGGGAGAGACCTACGAGCAGTACTTC. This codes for CASSFLAGETYEQYF.

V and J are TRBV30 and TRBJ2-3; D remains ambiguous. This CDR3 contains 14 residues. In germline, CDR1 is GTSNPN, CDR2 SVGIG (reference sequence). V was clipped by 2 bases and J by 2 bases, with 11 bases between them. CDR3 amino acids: CAWSIGQNTDTQYF. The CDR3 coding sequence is TGTGCCTGGAGTATTGGGCAGAACACAGATACGCAGTATTTT.

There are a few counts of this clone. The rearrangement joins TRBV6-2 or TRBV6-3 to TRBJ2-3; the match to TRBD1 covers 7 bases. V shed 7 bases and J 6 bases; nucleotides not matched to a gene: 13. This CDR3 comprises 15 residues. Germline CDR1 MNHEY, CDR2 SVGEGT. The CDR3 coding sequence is TGTGCCAGCACCCCTACCGGGACAGAAATCGATACGCAGTATTTT. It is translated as CASTPTGTEIDTQYF.

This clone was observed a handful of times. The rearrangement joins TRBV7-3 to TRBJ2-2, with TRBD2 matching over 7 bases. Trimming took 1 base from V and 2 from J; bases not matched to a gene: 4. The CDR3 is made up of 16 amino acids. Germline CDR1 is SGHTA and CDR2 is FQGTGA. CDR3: CASSLMAGVNTGELFF. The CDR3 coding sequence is TGTGCCAGCAGCTTAATGGCGGGAGTTAACACCGGGGAGCTGTTTTTT.

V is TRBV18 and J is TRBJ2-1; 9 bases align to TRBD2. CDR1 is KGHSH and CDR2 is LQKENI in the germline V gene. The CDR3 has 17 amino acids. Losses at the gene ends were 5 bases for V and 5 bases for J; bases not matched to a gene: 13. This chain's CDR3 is CASSSRLVAGEDNEQFF. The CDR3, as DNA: TGTGCCAGCTCATCAAGACTGGTAGCGGGAGAGGACAATGAGCAGTTCTTC.

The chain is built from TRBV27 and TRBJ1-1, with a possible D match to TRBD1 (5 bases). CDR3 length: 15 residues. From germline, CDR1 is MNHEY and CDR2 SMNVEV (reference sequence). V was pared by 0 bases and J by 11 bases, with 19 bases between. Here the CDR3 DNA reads TGTGCCAGCAGTTTATCGTGGGGGGTTGCGGAAAAGGCTTTCTTT. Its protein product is CASSLSWGVAEKAFF.

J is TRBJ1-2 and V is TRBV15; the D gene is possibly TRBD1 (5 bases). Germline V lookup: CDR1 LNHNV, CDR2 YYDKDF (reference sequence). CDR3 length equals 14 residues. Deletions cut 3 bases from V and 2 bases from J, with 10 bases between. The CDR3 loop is CATSSLRTNYGYTF. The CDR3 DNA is TGTGCCACCAGCAGTCTCAGGACAAACTATGGCTACACCTTC. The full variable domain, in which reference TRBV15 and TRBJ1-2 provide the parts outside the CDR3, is DAMVIQNPRYQVTQFGKPVTLSCSQTLNHNVMYWYQQKSSQAPKLLFHYYDKDFNNEADTPDNFQSRRPNTSFCFLDIRSPGLGDTAMYLCATSSLRTNYGYTFGSGTRLTVV.

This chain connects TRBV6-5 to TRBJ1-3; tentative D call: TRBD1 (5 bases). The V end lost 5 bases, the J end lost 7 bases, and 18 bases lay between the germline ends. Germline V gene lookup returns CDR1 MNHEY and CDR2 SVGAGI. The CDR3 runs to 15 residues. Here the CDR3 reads CASSPSRRAGNTIYF. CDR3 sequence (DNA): TGTGCCAGCAGTCCGAGTAGGAGGGCAGGGAACACCATATATTTT.